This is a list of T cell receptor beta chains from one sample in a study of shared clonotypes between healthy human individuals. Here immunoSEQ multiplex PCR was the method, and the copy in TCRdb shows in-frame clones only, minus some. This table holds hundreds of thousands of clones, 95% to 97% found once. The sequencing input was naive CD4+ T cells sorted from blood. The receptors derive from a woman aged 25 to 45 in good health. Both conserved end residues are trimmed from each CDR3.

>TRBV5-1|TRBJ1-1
ASSQLGQLNTEAF
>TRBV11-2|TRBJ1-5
ASSFKLIGQGNNQPQH
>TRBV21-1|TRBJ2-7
ASSKLPGTGCDEQY
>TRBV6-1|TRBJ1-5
ASSSIDGNQPQH
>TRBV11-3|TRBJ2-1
ASSVGHINEQF
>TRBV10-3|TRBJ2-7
AIGTSEGGEQY
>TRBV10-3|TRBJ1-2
AISEEGTNYGYT
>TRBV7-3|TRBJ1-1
ASSLRSDIGTEAF
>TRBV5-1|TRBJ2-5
ASSWTPGLGLETQY
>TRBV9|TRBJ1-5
ASSVDGGGFEPQH
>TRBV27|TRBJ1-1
ASSFTVDRGYTEAF
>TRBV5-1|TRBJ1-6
ASSPTGLHSPLH
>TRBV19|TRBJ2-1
ASSFLSSNEQF
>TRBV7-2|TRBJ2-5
ASSPGQTQETQY
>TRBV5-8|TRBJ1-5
ASSLDRVGNQPQH